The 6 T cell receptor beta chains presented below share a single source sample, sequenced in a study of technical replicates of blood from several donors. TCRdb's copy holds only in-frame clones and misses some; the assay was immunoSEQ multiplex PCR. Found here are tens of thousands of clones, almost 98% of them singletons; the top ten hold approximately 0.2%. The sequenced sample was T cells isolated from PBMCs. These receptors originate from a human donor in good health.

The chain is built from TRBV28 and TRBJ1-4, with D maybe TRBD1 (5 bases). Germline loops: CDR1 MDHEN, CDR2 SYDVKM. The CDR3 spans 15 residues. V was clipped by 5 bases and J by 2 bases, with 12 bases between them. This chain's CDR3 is CASSAPGRTNEKLFF. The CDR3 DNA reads TGTGCCAGCAGTGCCCCAGGGCGGACTAATGAAAAACTGTTTTTT.

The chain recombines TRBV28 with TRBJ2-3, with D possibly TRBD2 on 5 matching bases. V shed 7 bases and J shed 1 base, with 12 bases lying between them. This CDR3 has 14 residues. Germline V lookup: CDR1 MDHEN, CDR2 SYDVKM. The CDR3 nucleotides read TGTGCCAGCACCTCTGGGGAGCGCACAGATACGCAGTATTTT. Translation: CASTSGERTDTQYF. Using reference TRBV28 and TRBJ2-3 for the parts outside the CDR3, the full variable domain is DVKVTQSSRYLVKRTGEKVFLECVQDMDHENMFWYRQDPGLGLRLIYFSYDVKMKEKGDIPEGYSVSREKKERFSLILESASTNQTSMYLCASTSGERTDTQYFGPGTRLTVL.

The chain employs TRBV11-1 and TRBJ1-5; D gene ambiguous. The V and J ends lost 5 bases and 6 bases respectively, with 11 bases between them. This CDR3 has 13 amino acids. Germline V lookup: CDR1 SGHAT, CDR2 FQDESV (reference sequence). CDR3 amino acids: CASSLTPGQPQHF. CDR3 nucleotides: TGTGCCAGCAGCCTAACTCCAGGTCAGCCCCAGCATTTT.

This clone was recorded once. CDR3 region: CASSLSPSDIGELFF. CDR3 sequence (DNA): TGTGCCAGCAGTTTATCCCCGTCGGACATCGGGGAGCTGTTTTTT. The V gene is TRBV27, the J gene TRBJ2-2; a weak D match, TRBD1 (5 bases). Germline V gives CDR1 MNHEY, CDR2 SMNVEV (reference sequence). The CDR3 runs to 15 residues. Trimming took off 0 bases at V and 7 bases at J, with 12 bases between the two ends.

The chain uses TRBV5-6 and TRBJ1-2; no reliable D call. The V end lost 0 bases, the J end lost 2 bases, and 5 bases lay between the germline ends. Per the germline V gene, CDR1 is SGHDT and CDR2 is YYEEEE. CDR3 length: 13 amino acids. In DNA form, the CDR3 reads TGTGCCAGCAGCTTGGCCAGGAACTATGGCTACACCTTC. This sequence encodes CASSLARNYGYTF. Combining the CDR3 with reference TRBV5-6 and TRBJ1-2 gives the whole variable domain DAGVTQSPTHLIKTRGQQVTLRCSPKSGHDTVSWYQQALGQGPQFIFQYYEEEERQRGNFPDRFSGHQFPNYSSELNVNALLLGDSALYLCASSLARNYGYTFGSGTRLTVV.

CDR3 DNA sequence: TGTGCCAGCAGCTTAACGGGGCAGGCCCTCCTGAACACTGAAGCTTTCTTT. Its protein is CASSLTGQALLNTEAFF. The genes are TRBV7-3 and TRBJ1-1; weak D call: TRBD1 (5 bases). Looked up from germline, CDR1 is SGHTA and CDR2 is FQGTGA. This CDR3 is built from 17 residues. V gave up 0 bases and J gave up 0 bases, with 14 bases separating them.